The present TCR beta chain was sequenced within a study of blood T cell repertoires in COVID-19. Across the whole study: PBMCs, B-cell-depleted T cells, or T cells provided the cDNA or gDNA that made up the material.

Profiled with immunoSEQ multiplex PCR; TCRdb holds only in-frame clones, not every one. The sample shows a few hundred thousand clones, around 86% of them seen only once. The clonotype comes from a man younger than 35 with active or convalescent COVID-19. The sample taken for sequencing was peripheral blood.

The CDR3 region has the DNA TGCAGTGCTAGTGGCGGGGCGAGGGCCTACAATGAGCAGTTCTTC. Translated, it gives CSASGGARAYNEQFF. The chain couples TRBV20-1 to TRBJ2-1; possible D gene TRBD2, 6 bases. CDR1 is DFQATT, CDR2 SNEGSKA, per germline (reference sequence). The CDR3 length is 15 residues. V was trimmed by 3 bases and J by 2 bases, leaving 14 bases between them.